One and the same sample provided the 17 T cell receptor beta chains below, sequenced in a study of response to subunit inactivated influenza vaccine. Each CDR3 protein is one row after TCRdb ran MiXCR on the RT-PCR reads. The sample comprises about 780,000 distinct CDR3 sequences, about a fifth of which are singletons, and roughly 11% rests with the top ten. Specimen: PBMCs from blood, collected 5 days after vaccination. All receptors derive from a man aged 50-60 years who received an inactivated influenza vaccine.

CDR3 residues: CASSQGGLWTSGTLNTQYF. CDR3 coding DNA: TGCGCCAGCAGCCAAGGGGGACTCTGGACTAGCGGGACCTTAAATACGCAGTATTTT. The chain recombines TRBV4-3 with TRBJ2-3; 12 nucleotides match TRBD2. The CDR3 loop spans 19 amino acids. The trim removed 1 base at V and 7 bases at J, leaving 15 bases unmatched. CDR1 and CDR2 from the germline V gene are LGHNA and YSLEER.

This clonotype has ten or more counts. The CDR3 loop reads CSGKGLDPPYEQYF. DNA for the CDR3: TGCAGCGGCAAGGGACTAGACCCTCCCTACGAGCAGTACTTC. This chain links TRBV29-1 with TRBJ2-7; 8 positions match TRBD2. Germline trimming cut 7 bases from V and 2 bases from J; bases unmatched to any gene: 10. Germline assignment: CDR1 SQVTM and CDR2 ANQGSEA. CDR3 length: 14 amino acids.

This clonotype occurred a few times. The chain couples TRBV20-1 to TRBJ2-2; tentatively, D is TRBD2 (6 bases). The germline gives CDR1 DFQATT, CDR2 SNEGSKA (reference sequence). Trimming pared 0 bases from V and 2 bases from J, leaving 7 bases between. The CDR3 extends over 14 amino acids. CDR3 DNA sequence: TGCAGTGCTAGAGAGGGGGGAAACACCGGGGAGCTGTTTTTT. Translated: CSAREGGNTGELFF.

This clonotype has more than one count but fewer than ten. The rearrangement links TRBV28 to TRBJ1-1, with D uncertain. V dropped 4 bases and J dropped 2 bases, with 11 bases sitting between them. This CDR3 spans 14 amino acids. CDR1 is MDHEN and CDR2 is SYDVKM in the germline V gene. CDR3 sequence reads: CASSSSGPNTEAFF. CDR3 nucleotide sequence: TGTGCCAGCAGTTCCTCCGGGCCCAACACTGAAGCTTTCTTT.

The genes are TRBV5-5 and TRBJ2-5, with 10 bases aligning to TRBD2. The V gene's germline CDR1 is SGHKS and CDR2 YYEKEE (reference sequence). With V trimmed by 1 base and J by 5 bases, 8 bases remained unmatched. The length of the CDR3 is 16 residues. CDR3 DNA sequence: TGTGCCAGCAGCTTGCAGAGCGGGAGGGCCGGGGAGACCCAGTACTTC. Protein product: CASSLQSGRAGETQYF.

The chain combines TRBV10-3 with TRBJ2-5, with 7 bases that match TRBD1. The CDR3 consists of 14 residues. The junction had 7 bases not matched to a gene; V was cut back by 4 bases and J by 5 bases. Germline loops: CDR1 ENHRY, CDR2 SYGVKD. The CDR3 DNA reads as TGTGCCATCAGTGTGCGAAGGGACAGCGAGACCCAGTACTTC. Its translation is CAISVRRDSETQYF.

This clonotype was recorded a few times. This sequence joins TRBV20-1 and TRBJ1-1; TRBD1 might be the D (5 bases). Germline values: CDR1 DFQATT, CDR2 SNEGSKA (reference sequence). This CDR3 spans 14 amino acids. V lost 1 base to trimming and J lost 5 bases, with 14 bases between them. This chain's CDR3 is CSARGQTVRTEAFF. CDR3 DNA: TGCAGTGCTAGAGGACAGACCGTTCGAACTGAAGCTTTCTTT.

The genes are TRBV27 and TRBJ2-5; D gene ambiguous. V was cut by 2 bases and J by 3 bases, with 13 bases left in between. CDR1 MNHEY and CDR2 SMNVEV come from the germline V gene (reference sequence). The CDR3 loop spans 15 amino acids. The CDR3 region has the DNA TGTGCCAGCAGTTTACGGTCAACTACTAAAGAGACCCAGTACTTC. It specifies CASSLRSTTKETQYF.

This clonotype was recorded at least ten times. V gene TRBV20-1 combines with J gene TRBJ2-2; D not certain. Germline V CDR1 and CDR2: DFQATT, SNEGSKA (reference sequence). This CDR3 is 11 amino acids long. V gave up 4 bases and J gave up 6 bases, with 6 bases separating them. CDR3 region: CSANDAGELFF. CDR3 nucleotides: TGCAGTGCTAACGACGCCGGGGAGCTGTTTTTT.

The chain employs TRBV12-3 or TRBV12-4 and TRBJ2-1; 11 bases are a match to TRBD1. The CDR3 contains 15 residues. The J segment lost 8 bases and the V segment lost 5 bases, leaving 8 bases of the junction unmatched. CDR3: CASSLDRGRTDEQFF. In nucleotides, the CDR3 is TGTGCCAGCAGTCTGGACAGGGGGCGGACGGATGAGCAGTTCTTC.

A few counts support this clonotype. CDR3 sequence: CASSQVTGGETQYF. The CDR3 DNA sequence: TGTGCCAGCAGCCAAGTCACGGGAGGGGAGACCCAGTACTTC. V is TRBV3-1 and J is TRBJ2-5; 8 nucleotides agree with TRBD2. Germline trimming cut 1 base from V and 5 bases from J; bases unmatched to any gene: 3. Germline V gene data show CDR1 as LGHDT and CDR2 as YNNKEL (reference sequence). The CDR3 is 14 residues long.

This clonotype was seen only a few times. This rearrangement joins TRBV12-3 or TRBV12-4 to TRBJ2-4; D possibly matches TRBD1 or TRBD2 (6 bases each). The CDR3 is 14 amino acids. Trimming took off 7 bases at V and 7 bases at J, with 17 bases between the two ends. The CDR3 loop reads CASNNEGGGNIQYF. The CDR3 DNA is TGTGCCAGCAATAATGAGGGGGGTGGGAACATTCAGTACTTC.

This rearrangement joins TRBV6-2 or TRBV6-3 to TRBJ2-1; 12 bases agree with TRBD2. Losses at the gene ends were 5 bases for V and 1 base for J; bases not matched to a gene: 21. This CDR3 contains 22 residues. Germline-derived CDR1 and CDR2 are MNHEY and SVGEGT. The CDR3 region has the DNA TGTGCCAGCAGTCCCATGGGACTAGCGGGCCGCATGCACCCAGGATCCTACAATGAGCAGTTCTTC. Its translation: CASSPMGLAGRMHPGSYNEQFF.

The rearrangement uses TRBV6-5 and TRBJ2-3; D possibly uses TRBD1 or TRBD2 (6 bases each). The CDR3 covers 12 residues. Trimming removed 5 bases from V and 14 bases from J, with 17 bases in between. Germline CDR1 reads MNHEY; CDR2 reads SVGAGI. CDR3 DNA: TGTGCCAGCAGTACTAGCTTAGGGGGACCGTATTTT. This codes for CASSTSLGGPYF.

This clonotype appeared a few times. The chain combines TRBV5-1 with TRBJ2-5, with no clear D. The V gene's germline CDR1 is SGHRS and CDR2 YFSETQ. This CDR3 region has 14 residues. V lost 0 bases and J lost 5, with 11 bases in between. The CDR3 sequence: CASSLAYTQETQYF. The CDR3 DNA reads as TGCGCCAGCAGCTTGGCCTACACCCAGGAGACCCAGTACTTC.

This sequence joins TRBV15 and TRBJ2-1, with a possible D match to TRBD1 (5 bases). V was clipped by 8 bases and J by 1 base, with 18 bases between them. This CDR3 comprises 16 residues. Germline CDR1 is LNHNV and CDR2 is YYDKDF (reference sequence). In DNA, the CDR3 is TGTGCCACCGAAGGGCAGACAGTAGATTCCTACAATGAGCAGTTCTTC. Protein: CATEGQTVDSYNEQFF.

This clonotype showed up just a few times. The gene calls are TRBV20-1 and TRBJ2-5; D may correspond to TRBD1 or TRBD2 (5 bases each). The germline V gene encodes CDR1 DFQATT and CDR2 SNEGSKA (reference sequence). The CDR3 loop spans 14 amino acids. Deletions cut 7 bases from V and 2 bases from J, with 17 bases between. CDR3 region: CSGSSRDGQETQYF. In DNA, the CDR3 is TGCAGTGGTTCATCCCGGGACGGACAAGAGACCCAGTACTTC.